Listed here are 10 T cell receptor beta chains from one sample, sequenced in a study of blood T cell repertoires in COVID-19. TCRdb's table, derived via immunoSEQ multiplex PCR, lists solely in-frame clones and lacks some. The data hold 270,000 or so clones, with less than 85% observed a single time. The material sequenced was peripheral blood. The receptors were gathered from a human donor with COVID-19, enrolled during active disease. The donor label of this sample is uncertain.

The chain links TRBV19 to TRBJ1-5; D is undetermined. CDR3 length: 13 amino acids. V dropped 5 bases and J dropped 4 bases, with 9 bases sitting between them. Germline CDR1 LNHDA, CDR2 SQIVND (reference sequence). DNA of the CDR3: TGTGCCAGTAGTGTGGGCCATAATCAGCCCCAGCATTTT. Translating gives CASSVGHNQPQHF.

The V and J genes are TRBV5-1 and TRBJ1-2; TRBD1 aligns across 10 bases. This CDR3 has 13 residues. V was clipped by 4 bases and J by 8 bases; unmatched bases: 5. Germline values: CDR1 SGHRS, CDR2 YFSETQ. The CDR3, as DNA: TGCGCCAGCAGCCATGGACAGGGGGGAGGCTACACCTTC. It yields the protein CASSHGQGGGYTF. Full variable domain (missing parts from reference TRBV5-1 and TRBJ1-2): KAGVTQTPRYLIKTRGQQVTLSCSPISGHRSVSWYQQTPGQGLQFLFEYFSETQRNKGNFPGRFSGRQFSNSRSEMNVSTLELGDSALYLCASSHGQGGGYTFGSGTRLTVV.

The J gene is TRBJ2-5, the V gene TRBV30; 13 nucleotides agree with TRBD2. The ends lost 0 bases at V and 5 bases at J; junction bases unmatched: 9. Germline V CDR1 and CDR2: GTSNPN, SVGIG (reference sequence). This CDR3 has 17 residues. The CDR3 region is CAWSVRTSGRRDETQYF. DNA for the CDR3: TGTGCCTGGAGTGTCCGGACTAGCGGGAGACGGGACGAGACCCAGTACTTC.

The chain combines TRBV6-6 with TRBJ2-1; 11 nucleotides match TRBD2. The junction had 4 bases not matched to a gene; V was cut back by 0 bases and J by 6 bases. The CDR3 loop spans 16 amino acids. Germline V gene sequence: CDR1 MNHNY, CDR2 SVGAGI (reference sequence). The CDR3 region has the DNA TGTGCCAGCAGTTACTCGACTAGCGGGACAACCAATGAGCAGTTCTTC. Amino acids: CASSYSTSGTTNEQFF.

This CDR3 is CASGLQGVKNTEAFF. CDR3 in DNA: TGCGCCAGCGGATTACAGGGGGTGAAGAACACTGAAGCTTTCTTT. The gene calls are TRBV10-2 and TRBJ1-1, with 8 bases aligning to TRBD1. The germline V gene has CDR1 WSHSY and CDR2 SAAADI. V was clipped by 8 bases and J by 1 base; unmatched bases: 9. The CDR3 contains 15 residues.

The chain joins TRBV12-5 to TRBJ1-5; D not certain. The CDR3 covers 16 residues. Germline assignment: CDR1 LGHNT and CDR2 FRNRAP. Trimming stripped 4 bases from V and 0 bases from J, with 13 bases between. Written as DNA, the CDR3 is TGTGCTAGTGGTTGGGGAGGCGGCTATAGCAATCAGCCCCAGCATTTT. As protein: CASGWGGGYSNQPQHF. Looking up the rest from reference TRBV12-5 and TRBJ1-5 gives the full variable domain: DARVTQTPRHKVTEMGQEVTMRCQPILGHNTVFWYRQTMMQGLELLAYFRNRAPLDDSGMPKDRFSAEMPDATLATLKIQPSEPRDSAVYFCASGWGGGYSNQPQHFGDGTRLSIL.

V is TRBV5-6 and J is TRBJ2-7, with a possible D match to TRBD2 (5 bases). Germline CDR1 reads SGHDT; CDR2 reads YYEEEE. There are 14 residues in the CDR3. The ends were cut back, 3 bases at V and 2 bases at J, with 12 bases in the middle. The CDR3 nucleotides read TGTGCCAGCAGCTCTTCGGGATATACCTACGAGCAGTACTTC. This translates into CASSSSGYTYEQYF.

The genes are TRBV6-5 and TRBJ1-5, with 8 nucleotides matching TRBD1. CDR3 length: 15 residues. The V gene end was trimmed by 7 bases and the J gene end by 1 base; junction bases not matched to a gene: 6. Germline V gene lookup returns CDR1 MNHEY and CDR2 SVGAGI. The CDR3 here is CASTTGGGSNQPQHF. The CDR3 nucleotides are TGTGCCAGCACCACAGGGGGAGGAAGCAATCAGCCCCAGCATTTT.

V is TRBV6-4 and J is TRBJ1-4; perhaps TRBD1 as D (5 bases). Germline V gene sequence: CDR1 MRHNA, CDR2 SNTAGT. This CDR3 has 13 residues. Deletions cut 8 bases from V and 2 bases from J, with 9 bases between. The CDR3 sequence: CASARDTNEKLFF. The CDR3 DNA reads TGTGCCAGCGCGCGGGACACTAATGAAAAACTGTTTTTT.

This clone is a singleton in its sample. The chain carries TRBV12-3 or TRBV12-4 and TRBJ1-2, with 7 positions matching TRBD1. The junction had 7 bases not matched to a gene; V was cut back by 5 bases and J by 7 bases. The CDR3 extends over 13 amino acids. The CDR3 region is CASSPDRAVGYTF. CDR3 nucleotide sequence: TGTGCCAGCAGTCCCGACAGGGCTGTTGGCTACACCTTC.